This T cell receptor (beta chain) came from a study of T cell responses to AZD1222 COVID-19 vaccine. This table comes from immunoSEQ multiplex PCR, and its TCRdb copy is limited to in-frame clones, with some not included. The table lists 140,000 to 150,000 clones, about nine tenths of them singletons, with roughly 1.7% in the top ten. Regarding the study as a whole: Breadth and depth of Spike-specific TCRs rose after two AZD1222 doses. Females made up more of the donors, who were largely white British, and clonal diversity may have come out too low.

Remarks on this clone: The antigen is not known.

V lost 0 bases and J lost 8, with 8 bases in between. The CDR3 is 13 amino acids. Germline CDR1 LGHNA, CDR2 YNFKEQ. Sequencing used peripheral blood, obtained 28 days after the second AZD1222 dose. The chain recombines TRBV4-2 with TRBJ2-1; D call uncertain. This TCR was sampled from an adult who received the AZD1222 COVID-19 vaccine. Here the CDR3 reads CASSQELPDEQFF. The CDR3 DNA follows: TGTGCCAGCAGCCAAGAACTGCCGGATGAGCAGTTCTTC.